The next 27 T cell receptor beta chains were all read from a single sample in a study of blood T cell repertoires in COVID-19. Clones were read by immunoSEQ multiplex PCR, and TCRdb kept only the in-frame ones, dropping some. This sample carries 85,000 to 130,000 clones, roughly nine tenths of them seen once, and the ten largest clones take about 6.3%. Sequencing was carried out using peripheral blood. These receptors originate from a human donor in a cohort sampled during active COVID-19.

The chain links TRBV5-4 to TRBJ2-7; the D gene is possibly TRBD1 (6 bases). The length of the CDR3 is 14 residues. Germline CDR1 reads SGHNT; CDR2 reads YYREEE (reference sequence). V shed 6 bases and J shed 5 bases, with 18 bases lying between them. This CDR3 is CASKGKGVTDEQYF. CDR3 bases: TGTGCCAGCAAGGGTAAGGGGGTCACCGACGAGCAGTACTTC.

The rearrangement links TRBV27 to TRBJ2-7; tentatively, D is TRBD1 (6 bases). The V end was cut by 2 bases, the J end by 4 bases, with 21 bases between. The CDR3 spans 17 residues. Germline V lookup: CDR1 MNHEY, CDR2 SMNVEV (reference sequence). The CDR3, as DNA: TGTGCCAGCAGTTTAGCTCCCCCAGGGGTCCTGTCTTACGAGCAGTACTTC. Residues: CASSLAPPGVLSYEQYF.

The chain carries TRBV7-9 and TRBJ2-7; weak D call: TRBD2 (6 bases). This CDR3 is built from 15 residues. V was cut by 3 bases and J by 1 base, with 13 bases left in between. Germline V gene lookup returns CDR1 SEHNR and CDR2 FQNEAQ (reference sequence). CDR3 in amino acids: CASSFEGGMSYEQYF. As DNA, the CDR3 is TGTGCCAGCAGCTTTGAGGGAGGTATGTCCTACGAGCAGTACTTC.

In DNA form, the CDR3 reads TGTGCCAGCAGCCCCGGGGGGGGTTACAATGAGCAGTTCTTC. Encoded protein: CASSPGGGYNEQFF. The chain recombines TRBV11-3 with TRBJ2-1; 8 nucleotides align to TRBD2. This CDR3 is built from 14 residues. Germline lookup yields CDR1 SGHNT and CDR2 YENEEA. Losses at the gene ends were 5 bases for V and 4 bases for J; bases not matched to a gene: 4.

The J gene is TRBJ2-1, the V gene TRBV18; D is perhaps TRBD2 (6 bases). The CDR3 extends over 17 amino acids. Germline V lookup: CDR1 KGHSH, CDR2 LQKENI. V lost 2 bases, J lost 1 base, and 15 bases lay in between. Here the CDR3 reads CASSPSHGGLSYNEQFF. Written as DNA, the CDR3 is TGTGCCAGCTCACCAAGTCACGGGGGTTTATCCTACAATGAGCAGTTCTTC.

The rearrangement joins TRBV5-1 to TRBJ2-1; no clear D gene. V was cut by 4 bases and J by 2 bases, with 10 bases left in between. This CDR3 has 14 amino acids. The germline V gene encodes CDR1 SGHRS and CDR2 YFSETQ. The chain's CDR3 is CASSSLATYNEQFF. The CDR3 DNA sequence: TGCGCCAGCAGCAGCCTTGCTACCTACAATGAGCAGTTCTTC.

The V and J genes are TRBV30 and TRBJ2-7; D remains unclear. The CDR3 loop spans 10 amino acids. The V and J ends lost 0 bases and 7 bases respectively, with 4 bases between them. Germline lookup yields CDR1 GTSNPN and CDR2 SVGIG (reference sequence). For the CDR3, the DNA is TGTGCCTGGAGTGTTTTAGAGCAGTACTTC. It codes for CAWSVLEQYF.

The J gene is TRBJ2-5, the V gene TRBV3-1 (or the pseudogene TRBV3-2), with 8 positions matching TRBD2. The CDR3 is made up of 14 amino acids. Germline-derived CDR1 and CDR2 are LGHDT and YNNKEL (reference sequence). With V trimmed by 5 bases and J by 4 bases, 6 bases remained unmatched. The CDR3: CASSSGTRRETQYF. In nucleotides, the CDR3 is TGTGCCAGCAGCTCCGGGACTAGGAGAGAGACCCAGTACTTC.

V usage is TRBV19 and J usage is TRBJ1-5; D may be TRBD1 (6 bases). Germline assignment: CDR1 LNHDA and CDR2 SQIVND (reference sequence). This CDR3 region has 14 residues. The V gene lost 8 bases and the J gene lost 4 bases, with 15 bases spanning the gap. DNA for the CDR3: TGTGCCAGTGCCGTCAGGGGCCGGAATCAGCCCCAGCATTTT. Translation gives CASAVRGRNQPQHF.

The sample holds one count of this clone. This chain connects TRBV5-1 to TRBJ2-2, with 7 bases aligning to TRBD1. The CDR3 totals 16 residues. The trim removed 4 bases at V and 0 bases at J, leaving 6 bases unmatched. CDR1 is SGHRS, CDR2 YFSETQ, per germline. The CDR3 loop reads CASSPLGTANTGELFF. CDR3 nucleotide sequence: TGCGCCAGCAGCCCCTTAGGGACAGCGAACACCGGGGAGCTGTTTTTT. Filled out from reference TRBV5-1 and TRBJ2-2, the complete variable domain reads KAGVTQTPRYLIKTRGQQVTLSCSPISGHRSVSWYQQTPGQGLQFLFEYFSETQRNKGNFPGRFSGRQFSNSRSEMNVSTLELGDSALYLCASSPLGTANTGELFFGEGSRLTVL.

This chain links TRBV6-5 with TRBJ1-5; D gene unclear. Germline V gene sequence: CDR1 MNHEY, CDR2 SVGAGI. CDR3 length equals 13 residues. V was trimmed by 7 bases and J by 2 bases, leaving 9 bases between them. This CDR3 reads CASNPGGNQPQHF. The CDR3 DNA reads TGTGCCAGCAACCCGGGAGGCAATCAGCCCCAGCATTTT.

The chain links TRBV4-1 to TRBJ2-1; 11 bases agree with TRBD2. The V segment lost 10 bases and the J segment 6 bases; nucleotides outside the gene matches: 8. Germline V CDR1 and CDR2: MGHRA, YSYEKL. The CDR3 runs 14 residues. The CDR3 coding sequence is TGCGCCATCTCCAGACTAGCGGGACGCAATGAGCAGTTCTTC. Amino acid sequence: CAISRLAGRNEQFF.

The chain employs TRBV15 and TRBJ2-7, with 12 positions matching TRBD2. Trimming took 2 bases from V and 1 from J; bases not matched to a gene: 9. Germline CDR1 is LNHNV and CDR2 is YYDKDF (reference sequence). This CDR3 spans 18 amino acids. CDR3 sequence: CATSRSSGGANSSYEQYF. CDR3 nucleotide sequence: TGTGCCACCAGCAGATCTAGCGGGGGGGCCAATTCATCCTACGAGCAGTACTTC.

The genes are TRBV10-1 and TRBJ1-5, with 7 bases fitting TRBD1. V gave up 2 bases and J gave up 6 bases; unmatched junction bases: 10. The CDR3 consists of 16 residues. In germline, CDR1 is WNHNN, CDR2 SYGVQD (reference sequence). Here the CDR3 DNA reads TGCGCCAGCAGTGAGGCGAAAGGGGGCGATTGTCAGCCCCAGCATTTT. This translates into CASSEAKGGDCQPQHF.

This chain's CDR3 is CASSLTGTGTYEQYF. The CDR3 DNA sequence: TGTGCCAGCAGCTTAACCGGGACAGGGACGTACGAGCAGTACTTC. The chain couples TRBV7-3 to TRBJ2-7; 9 nucleotides agree with TRBD1. After removal of 0 bases from V and 4 bases from J, the junction contained 4 bases not matched to a gene. Per germline, CDR1 SGHTA and CDR2 FQGTGA. The CDR3 length is 15 residues. Variable domain in full (rest from reference TRBV7-3 and TRBJ2-7): GAGVSQTPSNKVTEKGKYVELRCDPISGHTALYWYRQSLGQGPEFLIYFQGTGAADDSGLPNDRFFAVRPEGSVSTLKIQRTERGDSAVYLCASSLTGTGTYEQYFGPGTRLTVT.

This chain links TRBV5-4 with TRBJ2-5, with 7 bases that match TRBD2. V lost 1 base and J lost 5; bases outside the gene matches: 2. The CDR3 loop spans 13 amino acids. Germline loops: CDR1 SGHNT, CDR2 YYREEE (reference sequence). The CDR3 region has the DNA TGTGCCAGCAGCTTGCGGCGGGGGGAGACCCAGTACTTC. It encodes CASSLRRGETQYF.

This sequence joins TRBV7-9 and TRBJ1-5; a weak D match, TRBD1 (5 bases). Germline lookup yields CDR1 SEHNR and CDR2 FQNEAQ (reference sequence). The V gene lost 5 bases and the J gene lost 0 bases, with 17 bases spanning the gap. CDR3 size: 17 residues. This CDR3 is CASSGPTGPYSNQPQHF. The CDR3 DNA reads TGTGCCAGCAGCGGCCCCACAGGACCTTATAGCAATCAGCCCCAGCATTTT.

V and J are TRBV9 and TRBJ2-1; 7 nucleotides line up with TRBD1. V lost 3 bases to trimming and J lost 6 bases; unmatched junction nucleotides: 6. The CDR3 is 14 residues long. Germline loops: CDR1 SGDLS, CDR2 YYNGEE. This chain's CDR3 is CASSEATGVNEQFF. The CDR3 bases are TGTGCCAGCAGCGAAGCAACAGGGGTCAATGAGCAGTTCTTC.

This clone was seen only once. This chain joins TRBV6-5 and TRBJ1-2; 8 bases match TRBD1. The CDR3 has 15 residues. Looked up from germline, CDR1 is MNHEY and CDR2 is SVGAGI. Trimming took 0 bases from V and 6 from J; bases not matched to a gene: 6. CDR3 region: CASSYSGQGRDGYTF. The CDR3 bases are TGTGCCAGCAGTTACTCAGGACAGGGAAGGGATGGCTACACCTTC.

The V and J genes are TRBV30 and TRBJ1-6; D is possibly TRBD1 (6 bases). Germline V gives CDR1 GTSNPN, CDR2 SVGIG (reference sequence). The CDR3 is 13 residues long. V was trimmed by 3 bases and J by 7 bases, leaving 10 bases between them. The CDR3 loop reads CAWRGQGNSPLHF. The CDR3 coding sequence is TGTGCCTGGAGGGGGCAGGGGAATTCACCCCTCCACTTT. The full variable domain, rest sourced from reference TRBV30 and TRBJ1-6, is SQTIHQWPATLVQPVGSPLSLECTVEGTSNPNLYWYRQAAGRGLQLLFYSVGIGQISSEVPQNLSASRPQDRQFILSSKKLLLSDSGFYLCAWRGQGNSPLHFGNGTRLTVT.

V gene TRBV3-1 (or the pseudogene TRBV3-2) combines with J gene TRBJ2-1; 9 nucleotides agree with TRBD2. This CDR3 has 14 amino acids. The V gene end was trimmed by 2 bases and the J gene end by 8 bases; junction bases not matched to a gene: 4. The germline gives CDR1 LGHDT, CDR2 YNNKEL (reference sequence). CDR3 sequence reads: CASSQRVAGDEQFF. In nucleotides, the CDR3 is TGTGCCAGCAGCCAAAGGGTAGCGGGGGATGAGCAGTTCTTC.

CDR3 in amino acids: CASSYTLGGMKDTQYF. CDR3 sequence (DNA): TGTGCCAGCAGCTATACCCTGGGGGGGATGAAAGATACGCAGTATTTT. This chain links TRBV14 with TRBJ2-3; the match to TRBD2 covers 7 bases. The CDR3 consists of 16 residues. Germline V gene data show CDR1 as SGHDN and CDR2 as FVKESK. J gave up 5 bases and V 5 bases, and 13 bases lay outside the gene matches.

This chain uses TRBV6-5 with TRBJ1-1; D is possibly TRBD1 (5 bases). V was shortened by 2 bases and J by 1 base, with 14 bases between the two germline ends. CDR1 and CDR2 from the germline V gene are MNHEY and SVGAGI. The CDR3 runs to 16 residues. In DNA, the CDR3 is TGTGCCAGCAGTTACGGGGGGAGGGTTCGGAACACTGAAGCTTTCTTT. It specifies CASSYGGRVRNTEAFF.

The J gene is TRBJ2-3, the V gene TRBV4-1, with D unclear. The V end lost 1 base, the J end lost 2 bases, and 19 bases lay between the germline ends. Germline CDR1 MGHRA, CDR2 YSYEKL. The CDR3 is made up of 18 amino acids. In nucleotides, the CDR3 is TGCGCCAGCAGCCAAGTCGCCCCCAGGCAGGCGAACACAGATACGCAGTATTTT. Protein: CASSQVAPRQANTDTQYF.

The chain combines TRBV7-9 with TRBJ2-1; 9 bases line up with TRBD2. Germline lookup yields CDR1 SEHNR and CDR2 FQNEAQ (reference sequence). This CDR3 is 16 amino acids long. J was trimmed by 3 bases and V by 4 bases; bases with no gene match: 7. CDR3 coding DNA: TGTGCCAGCAGCTCAGAAGGCGGGGGGGACTACAATGAGCAGTTCTTC. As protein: CASSSEGGGDYNEQFF.

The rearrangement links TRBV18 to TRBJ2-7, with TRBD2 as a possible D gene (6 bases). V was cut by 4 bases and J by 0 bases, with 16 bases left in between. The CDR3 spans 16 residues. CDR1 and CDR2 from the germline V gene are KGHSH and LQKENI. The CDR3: CASSRGEAVASYEQYF. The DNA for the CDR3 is TGTGCCAGCTCACGGGGGGAAGCGGTCGCCTCCTACGAGCAGTACTTC.

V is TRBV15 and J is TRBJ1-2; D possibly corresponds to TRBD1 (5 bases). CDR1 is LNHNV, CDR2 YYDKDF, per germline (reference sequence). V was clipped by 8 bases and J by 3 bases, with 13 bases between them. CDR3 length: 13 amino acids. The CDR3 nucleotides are TGTGCCACCGGGCAGGGAATGGACTATGGCTACACCTTC. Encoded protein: CATGQGMDYGYTF.